This entry describes one T cell receptor (beta chain). What it binds is not known. This entry belongs to a study of beta chain features in type 1 diabetes. About the study: The patients were much like the healthy donors in age, gender and cell yields.

V was clipped by 2 bases and J by 5 bases, with 13 bases between them. This CDR3 is built from 14 residues. Germline V lookup: CDR1 MNHNY, CDR2 SVGAGI (reference sequence). General observations from the study: PCR might show a preference for shorter templates, equally across patients and controls. In all four CD4+ subsets, TCRB CDR3 length was significantly, moderately reduced in type 1 diabetes.

Purity exceeding 95% was reached by all sorted populations. Expressed TCRB transcripts were sequenced because the isolated RNA had all been reverse transcribed beforehand. Profiled with immunoSEQ multiplex PCR; TCRdb holds only in-frame clones, not every one. The sample lists about 370,000 clones; about 10% were seen once. Material for sequencing was central memory CD4+ T cells from blood. The chain combines TRBV6-6 with TRBJ2-7, with D perhaps TRBD2 (6 bases). This TCR was sampled from a man aged 30-40 years with type 1 diabetes. This chain's CDR3 is CASSYQFRGNEQYF. The CDR3 DNA reads TGTGCCAGCAGTTACCAGTTCCGGGGGAACGAGCAGTACTTC.